This note documents a single T cell receptor beta chain sequence. Its specific antigen is unknown. No much larger clonotype is one base removed from it; base qualities were not supplied. Amplification of TCR beta CDR3 regions was carried out from RNA transcripts. The first round of RT-PCR for the TCR CDR3 was performed with the HTBI primer set and the Qiagen OneStep RT-PCR kit. The libraries were constructed in a second round of multiplex PCR and then size-selected and purified. Libraries were sequenced paired-end with 100 bp reads on an Illumina HiSeq2000. On the authors' methods: SOAPnuke was used to process the raw data, removing reads that contained adapters or uncalled bases, had a mean Phred below 15, or lacked an exact match to the constant primer or identifier. COPE v1.2.5 was used to merge the high-quality paired reads, and each unique nucleotide sequence was defined as a clonotype. Clonotypes were aligned to IMGT TRBV, TRBD and TRBJ reference segments using MiTCR v1.1. Only V-J combinations with frequency above 0.0001, covering 99% to 99.2% of repertoires, were analysed. The TCS score was defined as F50 (clonal expansion) divided by E x V (chaos), with BLOSUM62-based TCRdist calculated between CDR3 peptides within each V-J. Welch's t-statistics and random forest reduced roughly 540 V-J features to 13, which were used in a naive Bayes classifier (R e1071). In-frame beta chains were kept once TCRdb had trimmed the public reads at Q25 with fastp and called clones with MiXCR. Identical CDR3 protein sequences are pooled into one entry, listed with their most common genes and DNA. TCRdb assigned the V and J calls; the authors' analysis was not used. The table for this sample lists over 550,000 distinct CDR3 sequences; 16% of them were counted only once. In total, the top ten clones hold around 19% of the sample.

A patient counted as having stable Graves' hyperthyroidism if no progression to ophthalmopathy occurred over 18 months of follow-up. Hyperthyroidism patients were newly diagnosed, had a disease duration of under 2 months, and were aged 18 to 65 years. Any patient with an uncontrolled infection, another autoimmune disease, pregnancy or lactation was excluded. Diagnoses were established on the basis of clinical symptoms, serum thyroxine and TRAb, thyroid ultrasound, and orbital computed tomography. Ficoll-Paque density gradient centrifugation was used to isolate PBMCs from about 9.4 ml of fresh peripheral blood. Total RNA was extracted using Trizol reagent, and RNA quality was assessed on an Agilent 2100 Bioanalyzer. V and J lose 3 bases and 5 bases, and a span of 18 bases separates them. Including cysteine and phenylalanine, the CDR3 has 16 amino acids. Only the CDR3 part of the read is kept: 48 bases, read in frame from the first base. Reading the germline V gene gives CDR1 KGHDR and CDR2 SFDVKD.

The record originates from a study of T cells in Graves' hyperthyroidism and ophthalmopathy (dated by TCRdb to the late 2010s). Notes on the research overall: Peripheral blood samples were taken at the time of initial diagnosis, prior to any treatment. To identify distinguishing TCR V-J signatures, a discovery cohort of about a hundred patients was used, comprising 43 with Graves' ophthalmopathy and 57 with stable Graves' hyperthyroidism. Whether ophthalmopathy could be predicted prospectively was tested in an independent validation cohort made up of approximately 19 hyperthyroidism patients plus 17 patients who later progressed to ophthalmopathy. The approximately 100 discovery patients were divided at random into training and test sets in a 7:3 ratio. The study also compared thyroid tissue and blood T-cell repertoires from a handful of Graves' hyperthyroidism patients. Once sampling was done, hyperthyroidism patients were given methimazole at a starting dose of 30 mg daily, whereas ophthalmopathy patients were given high-dose intravenous methylprednisolone. TCR Vbeta CDR3 sequencing of roughly 140 peripheral blood samples (over 40 ophthalmopathy, 75 or so hyperthyroidism and some 17 progressor patients) is reported in the paper.

Broad study findings and their caveats: A model built on a 13 V-J signature distinguished ophthalmopathy from stable hyperthyroidism, reaching 85% to 90% sensitivity and approximately 83% specificity in cross-validation and 80%/75% in testing. Most expanded thyroid clonotypes (frequency above 0.001) were also detected in blood, suggesting blood repertoires may reflect thyroid immune responses. During validation, the model predicted progression to ophthalmopathy a median of approximately six months ahead of onset, with just under 71% sensitivity and about 75% specificity. Sample size was not statistically predetermined, and investigators were not blinded to group allocation.

Sample: blood. The sequence was collected from a woman aged 18-30 years with Graves' hyperthyroidism. The chain links TRBV24-1 with TRBJ2-5; the D gene is possibly TRBD2, with 6 bases matching. The CDR3 amino acid sequence is: CATSDPGTAGGETQYF. The DNA reads as follows: TGTGCCACCAGTGATCCCGGGACGGCTGGAGGGGAGACCCAGTACTTC.